The clone carrying this T cell receptor (beta chain) was recorded many times. The data were taken from a study of human T cells and chemical hapten exposure. The ends were cut back, 5 bases at V and 6 bases at J, with 14 bases in the middle. This CDR3 region has 14 residues. The germline V gene encodes CDR1 LGHDT and CDR2 YNNKEL (reference sequence). The time point denotes: pre-sensitization, week 0. Sample treatment: therapeutic diphenylcyclopropenone sensitization with weekly scalp DPC. From the RACE reads, TCRdb called clonotypes with MiXCR, one entry per CDR3 protein. Of more than 250,000 distinct CDR3 sequences listed, approximately 8% were seen once; the top ten hold less than 1.5%.

Sequenced material: whole blood, taken in connection with sensitization to the hapten diphenylcyclopropenone (DPC). This sequence originates from a man between 18 and 29 years old with alopecia areata. Some clones in this sample may be carry-over from other donors' samples. The gene calls are TRBV3-1 and TRBJ1-5, with D perhaps matching TRBD1 (6 bases). The CDR3 is CASSSRQAGQPQHF. Written as DNA, the CDR3 is TGTGCCAGCAGCTCGAGACAGGCGGGTCAGCCCCAGCATTTT. Supplemented by reference TRBV3-1 and TRBJ1-5, the full variable domain reads DTAVSQTPKYLVTQMGNDKSIKCEQNLGHDTMYWYKQDSKKFLKIMFSYNNKELIINETVPNRFSPKSPDKAHLNLHINSLELGDSAVYFCASSSRQAGQPQHFGDGTRLSIL.